This T cell receptor beta chain came from a study of cytomegalovirus exposure and HLA in healthy donors. For the study at large: Falling in the Caucasian-associated ancestry cluster were about 80% of approximately 410 genotyped donors. General study points: With further analysis later on, most CMV-associated TCR beta chains appeared HLA-restricted.

Turning to this clone: Antigen specificity is unknown.

The PCR employed 60 Vbeta primers together with 13 Jbeta primers. Clones were sequenced by immunoSEQ multiplex PCR, and TCRdb holds only the in-frame ones, with some missing. Here the sample spans 90,000 to 100,000 clones, around 80% being singletons. CDR1 is SGHDN, CDR2 FVKESK, per germline. The V and J ends lost 1 base and 4 bases respectively, with 10 bases between them. CDR3 size: 14 residues. The chain is built from TRBV14 and TRBJ1-2; weak D call: TRBD1 (6 bases). This sequence originates from a man between 18 and 29 years old in good health and CMV-seronegative. The sample comprised PBMCs. The CDR3 loop is CASSQGTVSYGYTF. As DNA, the CDR3 is TGTGCCAGCAGCCAAGGGACAGTTTCCTATGGCTACACCTTC.